Here is one T cell receptor beta chain with its context. Its antigen is not known. A much larger clone is a single base away; this may be a read error. This specimen comes from a study of T cell repertoires in cytomegalovirus infection. TCRdb re-called the reads with MiXCR, one entry per CDR3 protein. This sample has roughly 350,000 distinct CDR3 sequences; about 35% occur once, and the top ten carry approximately 15%. The sequence derives from a human donor in good health (CMV status not recorded). Some clones in this sample may be carry-over from other donors' samples. The sequencing here drew on cultured PBMCs, taken from culture after CMV antigen stimulation.

The CDR3 is CASSLLSYYTF. Written as DNA, the CDR3 is TGTGCCAGCAGCTTGCTGAGCTACTACACCTTC. V and J are TRBV5-4 and TRBJ1-2; D gene uncertain. V lost 1 base to trimming and J lost 10 bases, with 8 bases between them. Germline CDR1 SGHNT, CDR2 YYREEE (reference sequence). CDR3 size: 11 residues.